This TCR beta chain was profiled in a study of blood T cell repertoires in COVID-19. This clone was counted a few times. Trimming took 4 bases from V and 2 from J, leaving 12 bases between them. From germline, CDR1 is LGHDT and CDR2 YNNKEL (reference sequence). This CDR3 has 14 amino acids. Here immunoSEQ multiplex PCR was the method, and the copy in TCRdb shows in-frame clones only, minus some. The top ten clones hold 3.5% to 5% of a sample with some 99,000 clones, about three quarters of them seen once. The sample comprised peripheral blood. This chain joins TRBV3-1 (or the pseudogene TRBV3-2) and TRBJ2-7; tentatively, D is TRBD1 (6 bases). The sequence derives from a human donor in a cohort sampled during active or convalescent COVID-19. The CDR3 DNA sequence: TGTGCCAGCAGCCCGTCAGGGGCGGCCTACGAGCAGTACTTC. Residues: CASSPSGAAYEQYF.